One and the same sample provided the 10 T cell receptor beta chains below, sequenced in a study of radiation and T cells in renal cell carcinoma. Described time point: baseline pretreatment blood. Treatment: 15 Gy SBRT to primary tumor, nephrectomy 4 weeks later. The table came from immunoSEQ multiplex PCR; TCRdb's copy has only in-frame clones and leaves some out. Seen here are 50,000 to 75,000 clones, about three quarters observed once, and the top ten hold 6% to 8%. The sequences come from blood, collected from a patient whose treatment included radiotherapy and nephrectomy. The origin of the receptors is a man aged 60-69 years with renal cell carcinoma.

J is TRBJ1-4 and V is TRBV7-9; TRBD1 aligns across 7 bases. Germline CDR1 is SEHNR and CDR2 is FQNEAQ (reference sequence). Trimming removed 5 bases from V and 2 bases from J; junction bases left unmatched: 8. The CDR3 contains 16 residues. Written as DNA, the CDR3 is TGTGCCAGCAGCCGAACAGGGGACACCACTAATGAAAAACTGTTTTTT. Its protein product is CASSRTGDTTNEKLFF.

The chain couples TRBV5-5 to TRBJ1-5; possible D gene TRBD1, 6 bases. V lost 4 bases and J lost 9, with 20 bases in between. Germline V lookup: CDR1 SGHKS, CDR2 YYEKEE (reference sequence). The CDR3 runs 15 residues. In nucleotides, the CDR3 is TGTGCCAGCAGCCCGACGGGGGCCCCGGAGCTGCCCCAGCATTTT. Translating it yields CASSPTGAPELPQHF.

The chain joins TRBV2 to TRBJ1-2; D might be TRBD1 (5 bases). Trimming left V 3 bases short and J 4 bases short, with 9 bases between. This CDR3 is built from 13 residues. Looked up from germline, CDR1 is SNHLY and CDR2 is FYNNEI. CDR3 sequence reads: CASSDGASYGYTF. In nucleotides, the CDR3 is TGTGCCAGCAGTGACGGGGCCAGCTATGGCTACACCTTC.

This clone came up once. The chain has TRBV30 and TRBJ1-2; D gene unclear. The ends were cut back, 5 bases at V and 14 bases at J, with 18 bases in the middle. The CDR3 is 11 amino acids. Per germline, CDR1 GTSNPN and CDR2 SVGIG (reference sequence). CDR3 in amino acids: CAWGRTESVTF. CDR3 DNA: TGTGCCTGGGGAAGGACCGAATCGGTTACCTTC.

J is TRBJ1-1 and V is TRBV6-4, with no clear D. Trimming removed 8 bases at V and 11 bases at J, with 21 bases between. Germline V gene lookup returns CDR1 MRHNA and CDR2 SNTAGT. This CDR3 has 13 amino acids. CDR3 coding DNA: TGTGCCAGCTCATCCGACGAGGGTATGGTGGCTTTCTTT. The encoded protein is CASSSDEGMVAFF.

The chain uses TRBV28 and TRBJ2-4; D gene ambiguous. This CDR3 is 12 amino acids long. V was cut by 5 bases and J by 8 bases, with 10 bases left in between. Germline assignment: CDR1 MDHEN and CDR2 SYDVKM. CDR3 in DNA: TGTGCCAGCAGTCTTTATATGGACATTCAGTACTTC. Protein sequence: CASSLYMDIQYF.

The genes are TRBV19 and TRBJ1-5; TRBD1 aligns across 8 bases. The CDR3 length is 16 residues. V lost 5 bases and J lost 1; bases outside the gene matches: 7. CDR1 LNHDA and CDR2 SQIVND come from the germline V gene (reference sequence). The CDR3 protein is CASSLPGQVSNQPQHF. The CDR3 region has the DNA TGTGCCAGTAGTCTCCCGGGACAGGTGAGCAATCAGCCCCAGCATTTT.

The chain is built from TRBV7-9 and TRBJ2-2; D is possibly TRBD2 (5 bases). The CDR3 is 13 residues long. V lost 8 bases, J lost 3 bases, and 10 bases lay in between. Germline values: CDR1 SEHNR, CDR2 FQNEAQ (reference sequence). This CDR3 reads CASHSADTGELFF. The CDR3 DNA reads TGTGCCAGCCATTCAGCGGACACCGGGGAGCTGTTTTTT. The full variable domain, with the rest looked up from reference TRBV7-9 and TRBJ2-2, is DTGVSQNPRHKITKRGQNVTFRCDPISEHNRLYWYRQTLGQGPEFLTYFQNEAQLEKSRLLSDRFSAERPKGSFSTLEIQRTEQGDSAMYLCASHSADTGELFFGEGSRLTVL.

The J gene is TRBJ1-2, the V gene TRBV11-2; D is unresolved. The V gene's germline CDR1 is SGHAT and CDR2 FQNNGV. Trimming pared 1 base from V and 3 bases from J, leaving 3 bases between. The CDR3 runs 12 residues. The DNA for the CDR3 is TGTGCCAGCAGCTTAGCCCACTATGGCTACACCTTC. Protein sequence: CASSLAHYGYTF.

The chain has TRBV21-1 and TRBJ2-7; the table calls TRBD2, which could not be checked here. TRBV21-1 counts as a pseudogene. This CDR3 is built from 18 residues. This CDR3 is CASSKRRVSGRRRCEQYV. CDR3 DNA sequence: TGTGCCAGCAGCAAAAGGAGGGTAAGCGGGAGGCGTAGATGCGAGCAGTACGTC.